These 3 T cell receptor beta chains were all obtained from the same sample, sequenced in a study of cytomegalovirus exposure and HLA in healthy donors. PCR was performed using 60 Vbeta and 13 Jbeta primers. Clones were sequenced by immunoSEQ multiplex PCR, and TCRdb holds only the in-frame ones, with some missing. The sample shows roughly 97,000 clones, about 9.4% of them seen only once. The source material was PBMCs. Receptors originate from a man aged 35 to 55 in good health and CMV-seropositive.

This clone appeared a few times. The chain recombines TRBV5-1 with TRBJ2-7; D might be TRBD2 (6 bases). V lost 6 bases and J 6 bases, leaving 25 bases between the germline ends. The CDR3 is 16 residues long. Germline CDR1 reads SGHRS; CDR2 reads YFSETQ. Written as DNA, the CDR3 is TGCGCCAGCAAACCGATCGCAGGAGGGGTTCAGCGCGAGCAGTACTTC. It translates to CASKPIAGGVQREQYF.

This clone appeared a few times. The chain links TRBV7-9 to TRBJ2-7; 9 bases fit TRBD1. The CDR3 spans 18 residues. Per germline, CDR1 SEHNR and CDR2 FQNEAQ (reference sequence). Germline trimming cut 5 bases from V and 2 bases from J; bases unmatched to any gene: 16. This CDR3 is CASSPRTGEGLAAYEQYF. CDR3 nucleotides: TGTGCCAGCAGCCCTCGGACAGGGGAAGGGTTAGCTGCCTACGAGCAGTACTTC. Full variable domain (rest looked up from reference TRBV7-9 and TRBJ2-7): DTGVSQNPRHKITKRGQNVTFRCDPISEHNRLYWYRQTLGQGPEFLTYFQNEAQLEKSRLLSDRFSAERPKGSFSTLEIQRTEQGDSAMYLCASSPRTGEGLAAYEQYFGPGTRLTVT.

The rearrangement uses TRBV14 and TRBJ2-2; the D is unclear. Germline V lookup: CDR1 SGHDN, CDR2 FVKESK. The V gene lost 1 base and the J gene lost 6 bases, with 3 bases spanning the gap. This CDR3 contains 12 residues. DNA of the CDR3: TGTGCCAGCAGCCAAGTAGCCGGGGAGCTGTTTTTT. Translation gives CASSQVAGELFF.